The 19 T cell receptor beta chains below come from one sample, sequenced in a study of T cells in women clearing cervical HPV infection. Sequencing was performed with immunoSEQ multiplex PCR; in TCRdb, only in-frame clones are kept and a portion is missing. The listing records roughly 9,000 clones. The specimen sequenced was blood buffy coat. The origin of the receptors is a woman between 18 and 70 years old with a cervical HPV16 infection that either progressed to CIN3+ or cleared (not recorded which).

A remark on this clone: The CDR3 end is not reached by the read, which stops 3 residues before it; the germline J gene fills it in. V is TRBV20-1 and J is TRBJ2-3; the D gene is possibly TRBD2 (7 bases). Trimming took 2 bases from V and 3 from J, leaving 18 bases between them. The CDR3 consists of 16 residues. Germline V gives CDR1 DFQATT, CDR2 SNEGSKA (reference sequence). The part of the CDR3 DNA that was read is TGCAGTGCTAGACCCCTCGGTGCGGGGGCAACAGATACG. It encodes CSARPLGAGATDT. The whole CDR3 is CSARPLGAGATDTQYF.

About this clone itself: The sequence runs out 3 residues before the end of the CDR3; the remainder is reconstructed from the germline J gene. The V and J genes are TRBV2 and TRBJ2-3, with D maybe TRBD2 (6 bases). Germline V gene lookup returns CDR1 SNHLY and CDR2 FYNNEI. The CDR3 has 11 residues. The CDR3 spells CASILRDSQYF. Partial CDR3 DNA: TGTGCCAGCATCCTCCGGGACTCG.

On this clone itself: The CDR3 goes on 3 residues after the read ends, and that part is filled in from the germline J gene. The chain joins TRBV2 to TRBJ2-5; unclear D gene. CDR3 size: 11 residues. CDR1 is SNHLY, CDR2 FYNNEI, per germline. V shed 8 bases and J shed 5 bases, with 9 bases lying between them. CDR3 amino acids: CASLFRETQYF. The covered CDR3 bases are TGTGCCAGCCTATTTCGGGAGACC.

As for this clone: The read comes to an end 3 residues before the CDR3 does, leaving the germline J gene to fill in the end. The chain joins TRBV20-1 to TRBJ2-4; 12 nucleotides align to TRBD1. Germline V gene lookup returns CDR1 DFQATT and CDR2 SNEGSKA (reference sequence). Unmatched junction bases numbered 11, after V lost 0 bases and J lost 2 bases. This CDR3 contains 19 residues. The DNA read from the CDR3 is TGCAGTGCTAGAGATAGGCTGCCGGGACAGGGGGCATCCAAAAACATT. Translated, it gives CSARDRLPGQGASKNI. The whole CDR3 protein is CSARDRLPGQGASKNIQYF.

Worth noting for this clone: Coverage ceases 3 residues before the CDR3 finishes, and the germline J gene fills in the end. This rearrangement joins TRBV7-2 to TRBJ2-7; TRBD2 might be the D (6 bases). CDR1 is SGHTA, CDR2 FQGNSA, per germline. Between the trimmed V and J ends, which lost 0 bases and 2 bases, there was a span of 11 bases. This CDR3 comprises 15 residues. The CDR3 bases that were read are TGTGCCAGCAGCTTAGCGGGGGGATCGACCTACGAG. Translated, it gives CASSLAGGSTYE. The whole CDR3 reads CASSLAGGSTYEQYF.

A note on this clone: The CDR3 goes on 3 residues after the read ends, and that part is filled in from the germline J gene. The V gene is TRBV5-4, the J gene TRBJ1-1; 8 positions match TRBD1. Germline loops: CDR1 SGHNT, CDR2 YYREEE (reference sequence). This CDR3 has 16 amino acids. J lost 0 bases, V lost 2 bases, and 6 bases had no gene match. CDR3 amino acids: CASSLRDRSMNTEAFF. CDR3 bases read: TGTGCCAGCAGCTTACGGGACAGGAGCATGAACACTGAA. The whole variable domain, filled in from reference TRBV5-4 and TRBJ1-1, reads ETGVTQSPTHLIKTRGQQVTLRCSSQSGHNTVSWYQQALGQGPQFIFQYYREEENGRGNFPPRFSGLQFPNYSSELNVNALELDDSALYLCASSLRDRSMNTEAFFGQGTRLTVV.

On this clone: The read terminates 3 residues before the CDR3 end, so the remaining end is supplied by the germline J gene. The rearrangement uses TRBV19 and TRBJ2-3; TRBD2 aligns across 7 bases. This CDR3 has 15 residues. Germline V lookup: CDR1 LNHDA, CDR2 SQIVND (reference sequence). V gave up 5 bases and J gave up 5 bases; unmatched junction bases: 10. The CDR3 loop is CASSPSGWGGDTQYF. CDR3 DNA, as far as it was read: TGTGCCAGTAGTCCCTCCGGGTGGGGGGGAGATACG. The whole variable domain, filled in from reference TRBV19 and TRBJ2-3, reads DGGITQSPKYLFRKEGQNVTLSCEQNLNHDAMYWYRQDPGQGLRLIYYSQIVNDFQKGDIAEGYSVSREKKESFPLTVTSAQKNPTAFYLCASSPSGWGGDTQYFGPGTRLTVL.

Comments on this clone: The read falls 3 residues short of the CDR3 end, and the missing part is taken from the germline J gene. This sequence joins TRBV20-1 and TRBJ1-2, with D unresolved. Trimming removed 1 base at V and 2 bases at J, with 8 bases between. The CDR3 is 13 residues long. Germline V lookup: CDR1 DFQATT, CDR2 SNEGSKA (reference sequence). The covered CDR3 bases are TGCAGTGCTAGAGGTAGACAAAACTATGGC. This gives the protein CSARGRQNYG. The full CDR3 reads CSARGRQNYGYTF.

A word on this clone: The read halts 3 residues ahead of the CDR3 end, with the missing end drawn from the germline J gene. The rearrangement joins TRBV5-1 to TRBJ1-2, with 10 bases lining up with TRBD1. The CDR3 runs to 14 residues. From germline, CDR1 is SGHRS and CDR2 YFSETQ. CDR3 DNA (partial): TGCGCCAGCAGCAAGGACAGGGGGGCAGATACC. It specifies CASSKDRGADT. Given in full, the CDR3 is CASSKDRGADTYTF.

Considering frequency, this clone is medium-sized. Sequencing ends 3 residues short of the CDR3 end; the germline J gene provides the rest. The V and J genes are TRBV19 and TRBJ2-2, with 7 positions matching TRBD1. CDR1 and CDR2 from the germline V gene are LNHDA and SQIVND (reference sequence). V gave up 11 bases and J gave up 2 bases; unmatched junction bases: 8. This CDR3 is 14 amino acids long. CDR3 bases read: TGTGCCGCAAGTCGGGACAGAAACACCGGGGAG. It yields the protein CAASRDRNTGE. The whole CDR3 reads CAASRDRNTGELFF.

To note about this clone: The read ends 3 residues before the CDR3 terminus; that terminus is restored from the germline J gene. The chain recombines TRBV7-2 with TRBJ1-1; D not resolved. Trimming shortened V by 1 base and J by 0 bases, and 6 bases separated the two germline ends. The CDR3 consists of 14 residues. CDR1 SGHTA and CDR2 FQGNSA come from the germline V gene. CDR3 DNA (partial): TGTGCCAGCAGCTTAGGTCAGATGAACACTGAA. Amino acids: CASSLGQMNTE. The full CDR3 protein is CASSLGQMNTEAFF.

Details on this clone: The read ends 3 residues early relative to the CDR3; the germline J gene fills the gap. This sequence joins TRBV5-6 and TRBJ2-3; D might be TRBD2 (6 bases). The CDR3 loop spans 15 amino acids. The V gene's germline CDR1 is SGHDT and CDR2 YYEEEE. This chain's CDR3 is CASSPGTLGNQPQYF. Partial CDR3 DNA: TGTGCCAGCAGCCCCGGGACTCTTGGCAATCAGCCG.

About this clone itself: The read terminates 3 residues ahead of where the CDR3 ends, so the germline J gene completes it. The V call is TRBV2, the J call TRBJ2-1, with TRBD2 identical over 8 bases. The CDR3 totals 15 residues. Germline assignment: CDR1 SNHLY and CDR2 FYNNEI. V dropped 5 bases and J dropped 4; count of bases not matched to a gene: 7. This CDR3 is CASSTEAGVYNEQFF. CDR3 DNA (partial): TGTGCCAGCAGTACGGAAGCGGGGGTGTACAATGAG.

Comments on this clone: The sequence runs out 3 residues before the end of the CDR3; the remainder is reconstructed from the germline J gene. The V call is TRBV6-2 or TRBV6-3, the J call TRBJ2-5; 7 nucleotides agree with TRBD2. Trimming removed 2 bases from V and 5 bases from J; junction bases left unmatched: 11. The CDR3 has 16 amino acids. Looked up from germline, CDR1 is MNHEY and CDR2 is SVGEGT. The CDR3 here is CASSYLTSGAEETQYF. The sequenced part of the CDR3 DNA is TGTGCCAGCAGTTACCTTACCAGCGGGGCGGAGGAGACC.

With regard to this clone: The CDR3 goes on 3 residues after the read ends, and that part is filled in from the germline J gene. The V gene is TRBV6-2 or TRBV6-3, the J gene TRBJ2-3, with D uncertain. This CDR3 is built from 10 residues. Per germline, CDR1 MNHEY and CDR2 SVGEGT. The CDR3 loop is CATSGETQYF. The sequenced part of the CDR3 DNA is TGTGCCACCTCAGGAGAGACG.

With regard to this clone: The read terminates 3 residues ahead of where the CDR3 ends, so the germline J gene completes it. The chain couples TRBV20-1 to TRBJ1-5, with 12 nucleotides matching TRBD1. The V gene end was trimmed by 6 bases and the J gene end by 7 bases; junction bases not matched to a gene: 7. Germline values: CDR1 DFQATT, CDR2 SNEGSKA (reference sequence). This CDR3 is 14 amino acids long. CDR3 sequence: CSAPGTGGLQPQHF. CDR3 bases read: TGCAGTGCACCCGGGACAGGGGGCTTGCAGCCC.

About this clone itself: Read sequence stops 3 residues before the CDR3 end, and the germline J gene provides the missing end. This chain uses TRBV2 with TRBJ1-1; D may be TRBD1 (5 bases). Germline CDR1 SNHLY, CDR2 FYNNEI. Trimming took off 5 bases at V and 0 bases at J, with 13 bases between the two ends. This CDR3 is built from 15 residues. Partial CDR3 DNA: TGTGCCAGCAGTAGAAGCGGGGGGTTGAACACTGAA. It is translated as CASSRSGGLNTE. The full CDR3 protein reads CASSRSGGLNTEAFF.

On this clone itself: The read terminates 3 residues ahead of where the CDR3 ends, so the germline J gene completes it. The genes are TRBV19 and TRBJ1-1, with D perhaps TRBD1 (6 bases). Looked up from germline, CDR1 is LNHDA and CDR2 is SQIVND (reference sequence). This CDR3 has 14 amino acids. V was trimmed by 7 bases and J by 5 bases, leaving 17 bases between them. The sequenced part of the CDR3 DNA is TGTGCCAGTACTAAACAGGGATGGAAGACTGAA. It yields the protein CASTKQGWKTE. The complete CDR3 protein is CASTKQGWKTEAFF. The whole variable domain, filled in from reference TRBV19 and TRBJ1-1, reads DGGITQSPKYLFRKEGQNVTLSCEQNLNHDAMYWYRQDPGQGLRLIYYSQIVNDFQKGDIAEGYSVSREKKESFPLTVTSAQKNPTAFYLCASTKQGWKTEAFFGQGTRLTVV.

This clone counts as medium-sized by frequency. The CDR3 end is not reached by the read, which stops 3 residues before it; the germline J gene fills it in. The chain employs TRBV20-1 and TRBJ2-3; 7 nucleotides match TRBD2. Germline CDR1 and CDR2: DFQATT and SNEGSKA (reference sequence). This CDR3 is built from 16 residues. V lost 3 bases to trimming and J lost 1 base; unmatched junction nucleotides: 10. CDR3 residues: CSASRETSRGTDTQYF. The CDR3 DNA, read in part, is TGCAGTGCTAGTCGCGAGACTAGCCGGGGCACAGATACG.